The entry below gives a single TCR beta chain sequence along with its context. The antigen is not known. The sample belongs to a study of T cell responses to AZD1222 COVID-19 vaccine. Points from the study as a whole: Spike-specific TCR breadth rose after two AZD1222 doses, and depth rose as well. The study reported that nearly half of spike-specific TCRs target unmutated variant regions.

The CDR3 has 15 residues. V was clipped by 6 bases and J by 1 base; unmatched bases: 7. Germline-derived CDR1 and CDR2 are MNHEY and SVGAGI. This table comes from immunoSEQ multiplex PCR, and its TCRdb copy is limited to in-frame clones, with some not included. The sample holds more than 100,000 clones; 89% are singletons and the top ten take around 4.5%. Material: peripheral blood, obtained on day 0 of AZD1222 vaccination. The receptor was derived from an adult in good health. The chain has TRBV6-5 and TRBJ1-1; 8 bases fit TRBD1. The CDR3 loop reads CASSLYDRGNTEAFF. CDR3 coding DNA: TGTGCCAGCAGCCTTTACGACAGGGGGAACACTGAAGCTTTCTTT.